This TCR beta chain is from a study of blood T cell repertoires in COVID-19. Study-wide context: Samples of COVID-19 (acute and convalescent) were obtained from the United States, Italy and Spain. Nucleic acid was either cDNA or gDNA, and it came from T cells, B-cell-depleted T cells, or PBMCs.

Germline CDR1 is MNHEY and CDR2 is SVGAGI. This CDR3 is built from 13 residues. Trimming took 6 bases from V and 1 from J; bases not matched to a gene: 3. Per the original methods: The authors estimated nucleated cell counts from reference gene primer amplification. The repertoire was sequenced with immunoSEQ multiplex PCR; TCRdb's copy has only in-frame clones and lacks some. V and J calls and clone size follow that table, whereas D and trimming were derived from the DNA. This table holds about 57,000 clones, 88% found once. By share, this clone ranks as large. This sequence originates from a human donor in a cohort sampled during active COVID-19. The chain joins TRBV6-5 to TRBJ2-7, with 7 bases lining up with TRBD2. The sample was peripheral blood. The CDR3 loop is CASRQRESYEQYF. Here the CDR3 DNA reads TGTGCCAGCAGGCAGCGGGAATCCTACGAGCAGTACTTC.